In this sample, the clone carrying this T cell receptor beta chain turned up once. As yet, its antigen is unknown. A library of TCRbeta sequences, prepared with unique molecular identifiers, was generated. From the PCR reads, TCRdb called clonotypes with MiXCR, one entry per CDR3 protein. The data hold roughly 150,000 distinct CDR3 sequences, with over 8.5% observed a single time. This specimen comes from a study of T-cell reconstitution after alpha-beta-depleted transplantation in children. Study outcomes and limitations: Surviving recipient cells, namely T cells and thymic progenitors, were the source of high day-60 TCRbeta diversity in some patients. As was reported, about two months after transplant, alpha-beta T cells came from several hundred expanded graft clones. Fresh T-cell production supplied most of the T-cell counts and diversity seen one year after transplant.

V was pared by 5 bases and J by 2 bases, with 10 bases between. The germline CDR1 and CDR2 sequences are GTSNPN and SVGIG (reference sequence). The CDR3 runs to 12 residues. This clonotype was sampled from a boy aged 2-9 years with acute myeloid leukemia, due to receive a stem cell transplant. Sequencing used PBMCs, obtained before TCRalphabeta/CD19-depleted stem cell transplant. The chain joins TRBV30 to TRBJ2-7; D is possibly TRBD1 (5 bases). DNA of the CDR3: TGTGCCTGGTCCACCAGGGCCTACGAGCAGTACTTC. Its translation is CAWSTRAYEQYF.